The 7 T cell receptor beta chains below come from one sample, sequenced in a study of blood T cell repertoires in COVID-19. TCRdb's table, derived via immunoSEQ multiplex PCR, lists solely in-frame clones and lacks some. Counted here are under 150,000 clones, 65% to 85% occurring once; the ten biggest clones make up 3% to 4.5%. Sequenced: peripheral blood. The receptors were gathered from a woman in her fifties or sixties with acute or convalescent COVID-19.

The genes are TRBV5-1 and TRBJ1-2, with 9 bases that match TRBD1. With V trimmed by 3 bases and J by 7 bases, 4 bases remained unmatched. This CDR3 contains 13 residues. Germline assignment: CDR1 SGHRS and CDR2 YFSETQ. The CDR3 region is CASSSDRGGGYTF. The DNA of the CDR3 is TGCGCCAGCAGCTCGGACAGGGGAGGTGGCTACACCTTC.

V and J are TRBV27 and TRBJ1-6, with 10 bases matching TRBD1. This CDR3 region has 13 residues. The J segment lost 9 bases and the V segment lost 6 bases, leaving 2 bases of the junction unmatched. Germline loops: CDR1 MNHEY, CDR2 SMNVEV (reference sequence). Here the CDR3 reads CASSDRGLSPLHF. For the CDR3, the DNA is TGTGCCAGCAGCGACAGGGGGCTTTCACCCCTCCACTTT.

The J gene is TRBJ2-7, the V gene TRBV10-2, with 9 bases identical to TRBD2. Germline lookup yields CDR1 WSHSY and CDR2 SAAADI. V lost 6 bases to trimming and J lost 6 bases; unmatched junction nucleotides: 6. The CDR3 is made up of 13 amino acids. CDR3 in amino acids: CASSVAGGREQYF. The CDR3 DNA follows: TGCGCCAGCAGCGTTGCGGGAGGGCGCGAGCAGTACTTC.

This rearrangement joins TRBV24-1 to TRBJ2-1, with 13 bases matching TRBD2. This CDR3 is 18 amino acids long. CDR1 and CDR2 (germline): KGHDR, SFDVKD. With V trimmed by 9 bases and J by 3 bases, 13 bases remained unmatched. CDR3 sequence (DNA): TGTGCCACCCGAATGAGACTAGCGGGAGGTTCCTACTACAATGAGCAGTTCTTC. Translating it yields CATRMRLAGGSYYNEQFF.

The chain joins TRBV18 to TRBJ1-3, with 11 bases matching TRBD1. V was clipped by 2 bases and J by 1 base; unmatched bases: 1. The CDR3 runs to 16 residues. Germline V gene sequence: CDR1 KGHSH, CDR2 LQKENI. Here the CDR3 DNA reads TGTGCCAGCTCACCAGGGACAGGGGGATCTGGAAACACCATATATTTT. The encoded protein is CASSPGTGGSGNTIYF.

The chain employs TRBV28 and TRBJ2-1; maybe TRBD2 (8 bases). The CDR3 sequence is 16 residues long. Trimming took off 5 bases at V and 8 bases at J, with 22 bases between the two ends. The germline CDR1 and CDR2 sequences are MDHEN and SYDVKM. The CDR3 spells CASSPGGREAGDEQFF. In nucleotides, the CDR3 is TGTGCCAGCAGTCCAGGGGGGCGGGAGGCCGGCGATGAGCAGTTCTTC.

V is TRBV5-8 and J is TRBJ2-3, with 10 nucleotides matching TRBD1. The CDR3 consists of 16 residues. J was trimmed by 2 bases and V by 4 bases; bases with no gene match: 7. Germline V gene lookup returns CDR1 SGHTS and CDR2 YDEGEE. This chain's CDR3 is CASSDPGQGITDTQYF. DNA for the CDR3: TGTGCCAGCAGCGACCCGGGACAGGGGATCACAGATACGCAGTATTTT.